The entry below describes one T cell receptor beta chain. This specimen comes from a study of blood T cell repertoires in COVID-19. Study-wide context: T cells, B-cell-depleted T cells, or PBMCs provided the cDNA or gDNA that served as material.

CDR3 length: 15 residues. Trimming at V came to 5 bases and at J to 3 bases, leaving 8 bases not matched to a gene. CDR1 and CDR2 from the germline V gene are SQVTM and ANQGSEA. Recruited during active infection, patients (from Seattle) were subsequently followed longitudinally. Libraries were prepared by immunoSEQ multiplex PCR; TCRdb keeps only in-frame clonotypes and omits some of them. Seen here are around 170,000 clones, 80% to 85% observed once, and the top ten hold roughly 12%. The clonotype was recovered from a woman of 80 years or more with COVID-19, enrolled during active disease. The material sequenced was peripheral blood. This chain uses TRBV29-1 with TRBJ2-1; 9 bases line up with TRBD1. The CDR3 DNA reads as TGCAGCGTTCCGGGACAGGGATTTAACTACAATGAGCAGTTCTTC. This translates into CSVPGQGFNYNEQFF.